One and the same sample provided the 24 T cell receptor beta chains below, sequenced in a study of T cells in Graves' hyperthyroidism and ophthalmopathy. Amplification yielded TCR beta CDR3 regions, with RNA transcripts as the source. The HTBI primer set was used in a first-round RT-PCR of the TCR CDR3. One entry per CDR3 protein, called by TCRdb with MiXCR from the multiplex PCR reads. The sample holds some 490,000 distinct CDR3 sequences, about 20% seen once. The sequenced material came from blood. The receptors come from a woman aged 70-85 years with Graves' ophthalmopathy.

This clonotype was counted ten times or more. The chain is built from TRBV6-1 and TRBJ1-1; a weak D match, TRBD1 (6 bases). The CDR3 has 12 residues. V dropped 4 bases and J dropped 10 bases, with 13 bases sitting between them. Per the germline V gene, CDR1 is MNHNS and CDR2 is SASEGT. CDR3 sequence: CASSVHRDRAFF. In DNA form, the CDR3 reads TGTGCCAGCAGTGTGCACAGGGATAGAGCTTTCTTT.

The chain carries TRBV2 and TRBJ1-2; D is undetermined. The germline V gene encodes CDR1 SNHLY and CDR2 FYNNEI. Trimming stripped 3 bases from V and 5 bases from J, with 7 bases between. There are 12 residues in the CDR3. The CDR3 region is CASSEFWYGYTF. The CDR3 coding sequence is TGTGCCAGCAGTGAGTTTTGGTATGGCTACACCTTC.

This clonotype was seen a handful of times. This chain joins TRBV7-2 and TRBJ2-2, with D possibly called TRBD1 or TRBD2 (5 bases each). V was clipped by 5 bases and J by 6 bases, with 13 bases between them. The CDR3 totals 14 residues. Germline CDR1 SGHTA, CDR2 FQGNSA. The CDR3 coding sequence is TGTGCCAGCAGCCGCGACGTGGGGGCCGGGGAGCTGTTTTTT. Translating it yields CASSRDVGAGELFF.

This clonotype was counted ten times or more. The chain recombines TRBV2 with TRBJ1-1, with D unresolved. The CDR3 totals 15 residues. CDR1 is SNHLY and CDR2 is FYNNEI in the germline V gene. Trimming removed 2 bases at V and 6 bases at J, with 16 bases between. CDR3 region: CASSESMGRRAEAFF. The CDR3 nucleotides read TGTGCCAGCAGTGAATCAATGGGCAGGCGGGCTGAAGCTTTCTTT.

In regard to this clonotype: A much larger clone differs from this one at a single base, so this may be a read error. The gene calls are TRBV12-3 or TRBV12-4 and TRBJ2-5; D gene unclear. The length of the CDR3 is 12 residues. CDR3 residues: CVSRWDQETQYF. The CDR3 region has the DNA TGTGTCAGCAGGTGGGACCAAGAGACCCAGTACTTC.

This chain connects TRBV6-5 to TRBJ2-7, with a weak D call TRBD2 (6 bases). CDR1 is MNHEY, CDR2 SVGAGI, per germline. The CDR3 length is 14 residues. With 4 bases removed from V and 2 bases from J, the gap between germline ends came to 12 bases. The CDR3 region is CASSLWRDTYEQYF. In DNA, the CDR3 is TGTGCCAGCAGTTTATGGAGGGATACCTACGAGCAGTACTTC.

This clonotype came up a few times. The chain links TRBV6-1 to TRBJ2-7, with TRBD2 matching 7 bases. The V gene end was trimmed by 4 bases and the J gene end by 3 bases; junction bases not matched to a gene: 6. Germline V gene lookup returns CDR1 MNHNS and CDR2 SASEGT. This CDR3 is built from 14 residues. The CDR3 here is CASSVSRDYYEQYF. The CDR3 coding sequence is TGTGCCAGCAGTGTATCGAGGGACTACTACGAGCAGTACTTC.

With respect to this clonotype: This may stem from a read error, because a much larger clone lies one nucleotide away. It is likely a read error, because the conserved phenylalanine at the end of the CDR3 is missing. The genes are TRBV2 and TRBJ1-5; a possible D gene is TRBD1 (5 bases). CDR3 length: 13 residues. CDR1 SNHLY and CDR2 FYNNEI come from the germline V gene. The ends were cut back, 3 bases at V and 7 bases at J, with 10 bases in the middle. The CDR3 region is CASSDRDPQPQHL. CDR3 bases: TGTGCCAGCAGTGACAGGGATCCCCAGCCCCAGCATCTT.

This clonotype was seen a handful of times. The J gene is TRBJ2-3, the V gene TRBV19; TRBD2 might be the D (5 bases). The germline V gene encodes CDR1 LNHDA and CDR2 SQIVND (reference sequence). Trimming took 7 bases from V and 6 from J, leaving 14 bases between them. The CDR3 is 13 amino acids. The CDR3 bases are TGTGCCAGTACCCTCGGACTGTCGGATACGCAGTATTTT. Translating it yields CASTLGLSDTQYF.

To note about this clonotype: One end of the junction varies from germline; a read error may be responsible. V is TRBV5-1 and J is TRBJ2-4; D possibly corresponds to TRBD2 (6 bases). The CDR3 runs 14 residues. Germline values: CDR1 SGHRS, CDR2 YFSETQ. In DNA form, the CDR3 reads TGCGCCAGCAGCCGACCGGGAGCCAGAAACATTCAGTACTTC. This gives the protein CASSRPGARNIQYF.

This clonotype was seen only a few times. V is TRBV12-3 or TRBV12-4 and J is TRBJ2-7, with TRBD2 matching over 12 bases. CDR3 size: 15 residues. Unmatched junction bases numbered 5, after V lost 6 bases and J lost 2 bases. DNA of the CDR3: TGTGCCAGCAGCCACGGACTAGCGGGACCCTACGAGCAGTACTTC. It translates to CASSHGLAGPYEQYF.

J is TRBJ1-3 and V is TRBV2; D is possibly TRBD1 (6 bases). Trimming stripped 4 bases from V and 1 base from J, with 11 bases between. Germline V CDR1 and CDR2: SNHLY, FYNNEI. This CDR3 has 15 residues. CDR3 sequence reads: CASSGEQGSGNTIYF. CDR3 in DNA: TGTGCCAGCAGTGGTGAACAGGGATCTGGAAACACCATATATTTT. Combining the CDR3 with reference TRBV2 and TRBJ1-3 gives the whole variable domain EPEVTQTPSHQVTQMGQEVILRCVPISNHLYFYWYRQILGQKVEFLVSFYNNEISEKSEIFDDQFSVERPDGSNFTLKIRSTKLEDSAMYFCASSGEQGSGNTIYFGEGSWLTVV.

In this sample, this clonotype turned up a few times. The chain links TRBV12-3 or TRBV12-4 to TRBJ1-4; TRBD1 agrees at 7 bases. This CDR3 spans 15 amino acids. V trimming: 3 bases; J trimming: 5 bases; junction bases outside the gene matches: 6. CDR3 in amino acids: CASSLDTGANEKLFF. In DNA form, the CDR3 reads TGTGCCAGCAGTTTGGACACAGGGGCGAATGAAAAACTGTTTTTT.

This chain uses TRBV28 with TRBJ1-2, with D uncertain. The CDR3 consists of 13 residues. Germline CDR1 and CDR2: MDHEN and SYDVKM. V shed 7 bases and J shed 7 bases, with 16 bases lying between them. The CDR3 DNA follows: TGTGCCAGCACTCCCCCCGGGGTGGTTGGCTACACCTTC. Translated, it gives CASTPPGVVGYTF.

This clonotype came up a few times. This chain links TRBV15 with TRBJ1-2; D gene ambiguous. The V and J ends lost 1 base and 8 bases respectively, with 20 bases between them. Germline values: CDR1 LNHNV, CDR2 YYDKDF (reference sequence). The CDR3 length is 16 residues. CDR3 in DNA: TGTGCCACCAGCAGAGTAGAGGCCCTTGGAATCGGGGGCTACACCTTC. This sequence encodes CATSRVEALGIGGYTF.

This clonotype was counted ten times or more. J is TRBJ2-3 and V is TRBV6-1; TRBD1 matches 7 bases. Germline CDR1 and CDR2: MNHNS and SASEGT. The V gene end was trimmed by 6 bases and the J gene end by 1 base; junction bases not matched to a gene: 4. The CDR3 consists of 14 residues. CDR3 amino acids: CASRLGQRTDTQYF. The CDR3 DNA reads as TGTGCCAGCAGATTGGGACAGCGCACAGATACGCAGTATTTT.

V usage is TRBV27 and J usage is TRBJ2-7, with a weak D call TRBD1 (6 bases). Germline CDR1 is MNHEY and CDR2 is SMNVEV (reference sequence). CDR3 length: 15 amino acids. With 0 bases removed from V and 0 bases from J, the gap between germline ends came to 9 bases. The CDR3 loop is CASSLSGQSSYEQYF. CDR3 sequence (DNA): TGTGCCAGCAGTTTATCCGGACAGAGCTCCTACGAGCAGTACTTC.

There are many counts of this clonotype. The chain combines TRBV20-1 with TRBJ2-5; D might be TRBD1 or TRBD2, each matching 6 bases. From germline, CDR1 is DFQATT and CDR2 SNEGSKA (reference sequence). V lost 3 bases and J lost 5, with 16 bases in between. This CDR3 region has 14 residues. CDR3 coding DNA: TGCAGTGCTAGGTCAGGGGAGGAAATTGAGACCCAGTACTTC. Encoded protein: CSARSGEEIETQYF.

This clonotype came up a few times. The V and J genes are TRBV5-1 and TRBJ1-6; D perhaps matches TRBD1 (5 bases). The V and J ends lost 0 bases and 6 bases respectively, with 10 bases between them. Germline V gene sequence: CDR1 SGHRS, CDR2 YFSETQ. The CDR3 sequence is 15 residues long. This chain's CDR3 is CASSLEGVGNSPLHF. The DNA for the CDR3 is TGCGCCAGCAGCTTGGAAGGGGTCGGTAATTCACCCCTCCACTTT.

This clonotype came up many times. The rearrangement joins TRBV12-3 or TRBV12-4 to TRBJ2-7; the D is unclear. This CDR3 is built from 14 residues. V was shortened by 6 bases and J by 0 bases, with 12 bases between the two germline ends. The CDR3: CASSPLGISYEQYF. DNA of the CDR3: TGTGCCAGCAGCCCCCTCGGAATCTCCTACGAGCAGTACTTC.

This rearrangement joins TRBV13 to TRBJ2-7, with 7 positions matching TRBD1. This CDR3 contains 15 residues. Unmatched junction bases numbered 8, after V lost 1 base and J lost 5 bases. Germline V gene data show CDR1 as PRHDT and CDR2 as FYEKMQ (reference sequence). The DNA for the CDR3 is TGTGCCAGCAGCTTAGAGGGACAGCTTTCCCACGAGCAGTACTTC. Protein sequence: CASSLEGQLSHEQYF. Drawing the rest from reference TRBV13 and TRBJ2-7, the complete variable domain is AAGVIQSPRHLIKEKRETATLKCYPIPRHDTVYWYQQGPGQDPQFLISFYEKMQSDKGSIPDRFSAQQFSDYHSELNMSSLELGDSALYFCASSLEGQLSHEQYFGPGTRLTVT.

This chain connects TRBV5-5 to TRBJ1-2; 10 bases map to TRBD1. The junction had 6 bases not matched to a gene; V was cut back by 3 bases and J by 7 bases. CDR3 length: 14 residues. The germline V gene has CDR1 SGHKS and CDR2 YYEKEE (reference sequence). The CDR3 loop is CASSCQTGGSGYTF. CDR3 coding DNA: TGTGCCAGCAGCTGTCAGACAGGGGGCTCTGGCTACACCTTC. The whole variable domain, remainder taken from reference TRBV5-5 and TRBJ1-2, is DAGVTQSPTHLIKTRGQQVTLRCSPISGHKSVSWYQQVLGQGPQFIFQYYEKEERGRGNFPDRFSARQFPNYSSELNVNALLLGDSALYLCASSCQTGGSGYTFGSGTRLTVV.

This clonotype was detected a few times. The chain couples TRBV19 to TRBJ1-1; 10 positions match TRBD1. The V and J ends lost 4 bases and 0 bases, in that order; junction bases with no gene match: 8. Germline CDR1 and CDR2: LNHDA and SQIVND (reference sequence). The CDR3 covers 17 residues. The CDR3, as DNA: TGTGCCAGTAGTAAGGGACAGGGGACAAGTCTGAACACTGAAGCTTTCTTT. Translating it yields CASSKGQGTSLNTEAFF.

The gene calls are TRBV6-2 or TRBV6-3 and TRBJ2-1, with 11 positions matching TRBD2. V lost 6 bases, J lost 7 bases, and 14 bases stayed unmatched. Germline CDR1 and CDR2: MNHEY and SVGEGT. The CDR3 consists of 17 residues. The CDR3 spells CASRYTGTSGWKNEQFF. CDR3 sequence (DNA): TGTGCCAGCAGATATACCGGGACTAGCGGCTGGAAGAATGAGCAGTTCTTC.